This is a list of T cell receptor beta chains from one sample in a study of cytomegalovirus exposure and HLA in healthy donors. Data came from immunoSEQ multiplex PCR; TCRdb stores just in-frame clones and leaves some out. In the table there are 150,000 to 200,000 clones, around four fifths of which are singletons. Material for sequencing was PBMCs. These receptors originate from a girl aged 5-17 years in good health and CMV-seropositive. CDR3s include the opening cysteine and the closing phenylalanine or tryptophan. Each record gives: CDR3 DNA, CDR3 protein, D gene, V gene, clone size, J gene. A D gene is named only where the DNA matches it firmly. Not all rows give a size; the values are once, few, many and, for expanded clones, a class.

cdr3_nt: TGTGCCAGCAGTAACCTGGGCAGGTTTGGCGAGCAGTACTTC
cdr3_aa: CASSNLGRFGEQYF
d_call: -
v_call: TRBV6-5
clone_size: -
j_call: TRBJ2-7

cdr3_nt: TGCGCCAGCAGCTGGACTAGCGGGGGCTACGAGCAGTACTTC
cdr3_aa: CASSWTSGGYEQYF
d_call: TRBD2
v_call: TRBV5-1
clone_size: -
j_call: TRBJ2-7

cdr3_nt: TGCGCCAGCAGCCCCGGACTAGCGGGGCCCTACGAGCAGTACTTC
cdr3_aa: CASSPGLAGPYEQYF
d_call: TRBD2
v_call: TRBV5-1
clone_size: many
j_call: TRBJ2-7

cdr3_nt: TGTGCTAGTGGTTTGGTAACACAGGGGAAGGGCGAGCAGTACTTC
cdr3_aa: CASGLVTQGKGEQYF
d_call: TRBD1
v_call: TRBV12-5
clone_size: -
j_call: TRBJ2-7

cdr3_nt: TGCAGCGTTGAGGAGGGGGGAAACACCATATATTTT
cdr3_aa: CSVEEGGNTIYF
d_call: -
v_call: TRBV29-1
clone_size: -
j_call: TRBJ1-3

cdr3_nt: TGTGCTAGTGGTTTGGTCGAGACAGGGGCAAGGTCCTATAATTCACCCCTCCACTTT
cdr3_aa: CASGLVETGARSYNSPLHF
d_call: TRBD1
v_call: TRBV12-5
clone_size: -
j_call: TRBJ1-6

cdr3_nt: TGTGCCAGCAGCTTAGATAGAACAGGAGAGGCTTTCTTT
cdr3_aa: CASSLDRTGEAFF
d_call: -
v_call: TRBV7-8
clone_size: -
j_call: TRBJ1-1

cdr3_nt: TGTGCCAGCAGCTTACGACAGGACAACTATGGCTACACCTTC
cdr3_aa: CASSLRQDNYGYTF
d_call: -
v_call: TRBV5-5
clone_size: -
j_call: TRBJ1-2

cdr3_nt: TGTGCCATCAGTGATCTTCGGCGGCAGGGGGCAGACACTAACTATGGCTACACCTTC
cdr3_aa: CAISDLRRQGADTNYGYTF
d_call: TRBD1
v_call: TRBV10-3
clone_size: -
j_call: TRBJ1-2

cdr3_nt: TGTGCCAGCAGCGTAGGCTCGGGAAAGCTGGGGAACACTGAAGCTTTCTTT
cdr3_aa: CASSVGSGKLGNTEAFF
d_call: -
v_call: TRBV9
clone_size: -
j_call: TRBJ1-1

cdr3_nt: TGTGCCAGCAGTTTACTAGGGAACACTGAAGCTTTCTTT
cdr3_aa: CASSLLGNTEAFF
d_call: -
v_call: TRBV27
clone_size: -
j_call: TRBJ1-1

cdr3_nt: TGTGCCAGCAGCCTAGACGGAGGCTTTAATTCACCCCTCCACTTT
cdr3_aa: CASSLDGGFNSPLHF
d_call: -
v_call: TRBV7-9
clone_size: -
j_call: TRBJ1-6

cdr3_nt: TGTGCCAGCAGCTTTTTACGGGGGACCTACGAGCAGTACTTC
cdr3_aa: CASSFLRGTYEQYF
d_call: -
v_call: TRBV5-6
clone_size: -
j_call: TRBJ2-7

cdr3_nt: TGTGCCAGCAGCGTAGACGGGTTTAATGGCTACACCTTC
cdr3_aa: CASSVDGFNGYTF
d_call: -
v_call: TRBV9
clone_size: -
j_call: TRBJ1-2

cdr3_nt: TGTGCCAGCAGTAGGAAGGGACAGGGCCACGAGCAGTACTTC
cdr3_aa: CASSRKGQGHEQYF
d_call: TRBD1
v_call: TRBV6-6
clone_size: -
j_call: TRBJ2-7

cdr3_nt: TGCGCCAGCAGCTTGGCAGCGGGTATTTACAATGAGCAGTTCTTC
cdr3_aa: CASSLAAGIYNEQFF
d_call: -
v_call: TRBV5-1
clone_size: -
j_call: TRBJ2-1

cdr3_nt: TGTGCCGACAGGGAGACTGAAGCTTTCTTT
cdr3_aa: CADRETEAFF
d_call: TRBD1
v_call: TRBV6-5
clone_size: -
j_call: TRBJ1-1

cdr3_nt: TGTGCCAGCAGCCCTACCGGGACAGAGGGCACAGATACGCAGTATTTT
cdr3_aa: CASSPTGTEGTDTQYF
d_call: TRBD1
v_call: TRBV7-8
clone_size: -
j_call: TRBJ2-3

cdr3_nt: TGTGCCAGCAGCTTAGGCCAGGGCCGGACTGAAGCTTTCTTT
cdr3_aa: CASSLGQGRTEAFF
d_call: -
v_call: TRBV13
clone_size: -
j_call: TRBJ1-1

cdr3_nt: TGCAGCGGTATGGGACAAACTAATGAAAAACTGTTTTTT
cdr3_aa: CSGMGQTNEKLFF
d_call: -
v_call: TRBV29-1
clone_size: -
j_call: TRBJ1-4

cdr3_nt: TGTGCCAGCAGCTCTCAGGGTCCGAACACCGGGGAGCTGTTTTTT
cdr3_aa: CASSSQGPNTGELFF
d_call: -
v_call: TRBV7-9
clone_size: -
j_call: TRBJ2-2

cdr3_nt: TGTGCCAGCAGCTCGGGACAGTACACTGAAGCTTTCTTT
cdr3_aa: CASSSGQYTEAFF
d_call: TRBD1
v_call: TRBV13
clone_size: -
j_call: TRBJ1-1

cdr3_nt: TGTGCCAGCAGCCCATTAGCGGGGGGCGATTACGAGCAGTACTTC
cdr3_aa: CASSPLAGGDYEQYF
d_call: TRBD2
v_call: TRBV4-2
clone_size: few
j_call: TRBJ2-7

cdr3_nt: TGTGCCAGCAGGACAGGCTTAGAGACCCAGTACTTC
cdr3_aa: CASRTGLETQYF
d_call: -
v_call: TRBV27
clone_size: -
j_call: TRBJ2-5

cdr3_nt: TGTGCCAGCAGCGGGGGACAGGGTACCTACGAGCAGTACTTC
cdr3_aa: CASSGGQGTYEQYF
d_call: TRBD1
v_call: TRBV5-5
clone_size: once
j_call: TRBJ2-7

cdr3_nt: TGTGCCAGCAGCGTAGGTTCGGGATTCTATGGCTACACCTTC
cdr3_aa: CASSVGSGFYGYTF
d_call: -
v_call: TRBV9
clone_size: -
j_call: TRBJ1-2

cdr3_nt: TGTGCCACCAGCAGAGATTACGGGACTGCGGGAGGGGCTGGGGCCAACGTCCTGACTTTC
cdr3_aa: CATSRDYGTAGGAGANVLTF
d_call: TRBD2
v_call: TRBV15
clone_size: -
j_call: TRBJ2-6

cdr3_nt: TGTGCCAGCAGTGACGGGGGCGCAACTGATGGCTACACCTTC
cdr3_aa: CASSDGGATDGYTF
d_call: -
v_call: TRBV6-4
clone_size: -
j_call: TRBJ1-2

cdr3_nt: TGTGCCAGCGCCCCTATGCCAGGGGTTACGAAGACCCAGTACTTC
cdr3_aa: CASAPMPGVTKTQYF
d_call: -
v_call: TRBV6-6
clone_size: -
j_call: TRBJ2-5

cdr3_nt: TGCGCCAGCTCCTGGACAGCCGGGTGGCCCCAGCATTTT
cdr3_aa: CASSWTAGWPQHF
d_call: -
v_call: TRBV5-1
clone_size: -
j_call: TRBJ1-5

cdr3_nt: TGCAGCGTTGTTGAGGTCGAGACCCAGTACTTC
cdr3_aa: CSVVEVETQYF
d_call: -
v_call: TRBV29-1
clone_size: -
j_call: TRBJ2-5

cdr3_nt: TGTGCCAGTAGAGGAGGGCCAAATGGCTACACCTTC
cdr3_aa: CASRGGPNGYTF
d_call: -
v_call: TRBV19
clone_size: -
j_call: TRBJ1-2

cdr3_nt: TGTGCCAGCAGTTTAACAATGAACACTGAAGCTTTCTTT
cdr3_aa: CASSLTMNTEAFF
d_call: -
v_call: TRBV27
clone_size: few
j_call: TRBJ1-1

cdr3_nt: TGTGCCAGCAGTGACCGCCTTGGAGGTTACAATGAGCAGTTCTTC
cdr3_aa: CASSDRLGGYNEQFF
d_call: -
v_call: TRBV6-6
clone_size: -
j_call: TRBJ2-1

cdr3_nt: TGCGCCAGCAGCTTGAACCCACAGGGGCCCTATGGCTACACCTTC
cdr3_aa: CASSLNPQGPYGYTF
d_call: TRBD1
v_call: TRBV5-1
clone_size: -
j_call: TRBJ1-2

cdr3_nt: TGCAGCGTAGGACAGTTCGAAAAACTGTTTTTT
cdr3_aa: CSVGQFEKLFF
d_call: -
v_call: TRBV29-1
clone_size: -
j_call: TRBJ1-4

cdr3_nt: TGTGCCAGCAGTGGACTAGCGGAAGAGACCCAGTACTTC
cdr3_aa: CASSGLAEETQYF
d_call: TRBD2
v_call: TRBV2
clone_size: -
j_call: TRBJ2-5

cdr3_nt: TGTGCCAGCAGTGACCCGGGGGGCGACTCCTACGAGCAGTACTTC
cdr3_aa: CASSDPGGDSYEQYF
d_call: -
v_call: TRBV6-1
clone_size: -
j_call: TRBJ2-7

cdr3_nt: TGTGCCAGCAGGCCGACAGGGGTAACTAATGAAAAACTGTTTTTT
cdr3_aa: CASRPTGVTNEKLFF
d_call: TRBD1
v_call: TRBV2
clone_size: -
j_call: TRBJ1-4

cdr3_nt: TGCAGCGTTTCACTGACGGGGGGAAGCACAGATACGCAGTATTTT
cdr3_aa: CSVSLTGGSTDTQYF
d_call: TRBD2
v_call: TRBV29-1
clone_size: once
j_call: TRBJ2-3

cdr3_nt: TGTGCCAGCAGCGTAGCTAACGGGGACACTGAAGCTTTCTTT
cdr3_aa: CASSVANGDTEAFF
d_call: -
v_call: TRBV9
clone_size: -
j_call: TRBJ1-1

cdr3_nt: TGCGCCAGCAGGCCGGGGAACACTGAAGCTTTCTTT
cdr3_aa: CASRPGNTEAFF
d_call: -
v_call: TRBV4-1
clone_size: -
j_call: TRBJ1-1

cdr3_nt: TGTGCCAGCAGCTTAAGGAGTTCTAGCGGGGGATCCTACGAGCAGTACTTC
cdr3_aa: CASSLRSSSGGSYEQYF
d_call: TRBD2
v_call: TRBV11-3
clone_size: -
j_call: TRBJ2-7